This T cell receptor (beta chain) was identified in a study of long-term antiretroviral therapy in people with HIV. Overall study results and limits: Comparison with controls showed narrower CDR3 length ranges in HIV repertoires.

This CDR3 contains 13 residues. In germline, CDR1 is SEHNR, CDR2 FQNEAQ (reference sequence). V lost 7 bases and J 0 bases, leaving 10 bases between the germline ends. This clone has just a few counts. The antigen is undetermined. Sequencing relied on immunoSEQ assay v3.0, run at survey level. Using immunoSEQ multiplex PCR, the repertoire was profiled, and TCRdb retains in-frame clones only, with some absent. The table includes under 8,500 clones, almost 75% detected once. A minimum of one pre-ART and two post-ART PBMC samples existed for each donor. Cryopreserved PBMC samples of about 0.95-10 million cells were used for DNA extraction.

This clonotype was obtained from a middle-aged man with HIV. V is TRBV7-9 and J is TRBJ2-7; D unresolved. The material sequenced was unsorted PBMCs, taken 0.2 years after starting antiretroviral therapy. CDR3 protein: CASTPGSSYEQYF. For the CDR3, the DNA is TGTGCCAGCACCCCGGGTAGCTCCTACGAGCAGTACTTC.